Each of the 14 T cell receptor beta chains below was sequenced from the same sample in a study of T cells in Graves' hyperthyroidism and ophthalmopathy. RNA transcripts were the template for amplifying TCR beta CDR3 regions. TCR CDR3 underwent first-round RT-PCR with the HTBI primer set. Via MiXCR, TCRdb re-called the multiplex PCR reads, giving one row per CDR3 protein. Seen here are about 210,000 distinct CDR3 sequences, approximately 17% observed once, and the top ten hold 50%. The sequenced material came from blood. These receptors all come from a man aged 50 to 60 with Graves' hyperthyroidism.

Many counts were recorded for this clonotype. The genes are TRBV28 and TRBJ1-5, with TRBD1 matching 8 bases. V was clipped by 5 bases and J by 2 bases; unmatched bases: 5. Germline-derived CDR1 and CDR2 are MDHEN and SYDVKM. This CDR3 is 15 amino acids long. The CDR3 DNA reads TGTGCCAGCAGTGCGGACAGGGAAGGCAATCAGCCCCAGCATTTT. Translated, it gives CASSADREGNQPQHF.

This clonotype was seen repeatedly, ten times or more. The chain employs TRBV5-6 and TRBJ2-5; 9 nucleotides match TRBD2. Germline trimming cut 3 bases from V and 5 bases from J; bases unmatched to any gene: 8. Germline V CDR1 and CDR2: SGHDT, YYEEEE. The CDR3 consists of 15 residues. The CDR3 is CASSWGAGGGETQYF. The CDR3 nucleotides read TGTGCCAGCAGCTGGGGAGCGGGAGGAGGGGAGACCCAGTACTTC.

This clonotype was recorded at least ten times. V is TRBV28 and J is TRBJ1-4; 7 nucleotides agree with TRBD1. This CDR3 spans 14 amino acids. The J segment lost 4 bases and the V segment lost 7 bases, leaving 6 bases of the junction unmatched. Germline CDR1 reads MDHEN; CDR2 reads SYDVKM. For the CDR3, the DNA is TGTGCCAGCACCGAGGGGGCTGGTAATGAAAAACTGTTTTTT. Protein sequence: CASTEGAGNEKLFF.

V and J are TRBV20-1 and TRBJ2-7; 11 bases align to TRBD2. The CDR3 contains 15 residues. CDR1 is DFQATT, CDR2 SNEGSKA, per germline (reference sequence). The CDR3 sequence is CRPLLLAGGSLEQYF. The DNA of the CDR3 is TGCAGGCCCCTCCTATTAGCGGGAGGGAGTTTGGAGCAGTACTTC.

V and J are TRBV7-9 and TRBJ2-2; D gene unclear. The CDR3 runs to 13 residues. Trimming took 4 bases from V and 4 from J, leaving 7 bases between them. Looked up from germline, CDR1 is SEHNR and CDR2 is FQNEAQ (reference sequence). CDR3 coding DNA: TGTGCCAGCAGCTCCCGGGCCACCGGGGAGCTGTTTTTT. It specifies CASSSRATGELFF.

At least ten counts were recorded for this clonotype. This chain connects TRBV3-1 to TRBJ1-2, with TRBD1 matching 7 bases. The V gene's germline CDR1 is LGHDT and CDR2 YNNKEL (reference sequence). Trimming removed 1 base from V and 8 bases from J; junction bases left unmatched: 4. The CDR3 contains 13 residues. In DNA, the CDR3 is TGTGCCAGCAGCCAAGTCCGACAGGGAGGCTACACCTTC. Translating it yields CASSQVRQGGYTF.

This clonotype was seen repeatedly, ten times or more. V and J are TRBV18 and TRBJ2-3; 13 positions match TRBD2. CDR3 length: 15 residues. Germline V lookup: CDR1 KGHSH, CDR2 LQKENI. The junction had 3 bases not matched to a gene; V was cut back by 4 bases and J by 5 bases. The CDR3 DNA reads as TGTGCCAGCTCACGGACTAGCGGGAGAATAGATACGCAGTATTTT. It translates to CASSRTSGRIDTQYF.

The table lists this clonotype with many counts. This chain joins TRBV5-1 and TRBJ2-7, with D maybe TRBD2 (5 bases). The CDR3 is made up of 13 amino acids. Trimming removed 4 bases from V and 6 bases from J, with 14 bases in between. Germline V lookup: CDR1 SGHRS, CDR2 YFSETQ. The CDR3 region is CASSIQPAGEQYF. CDR3 coding DNA: TGCGCCAGCAGCATACAGCCCGCGGGCGAGCAGTACTTC.

The table lists this clonotype with a few counts. The CDR3, as DNA: TGTGCCAGCAGCTTTCGGACGGATAACACTGAAGCTTTCTTT. This encodes CASSFRTDNTEAFF. This chain uses TRBV7-6 with TRBJ1-1; no reliable D call. Trimming took 3 bases from V and 2 from J, leaving 10 bases between them. This CDR3 contains 14 residues. Germline V gene data show CDR1 as SGHVS and CDR2 as FNYEAQ.

As to this clonotype: The junction departs from the called germline gene at one end, perhaps through a read error. This rearrangement joins TRBV6-1 to TRBJ1-4, with D perhaps TRBD1 (6 bases). CDR3 length: 14 residues. Germline V gene lookup returns CDR1 MNHNS and CDR2 SASEGT. The CDR3 coding sequence is TGTGCCAGCAGCCATAGGGGGGATTATGAAAAACTGGTTTTT. This sequence encodes CASSHRGDYEKLVF.

The chain links TRBV6-1 to TRBJ2-2, with 9 nucleotides matching TRBD1. V gave up 6 bases and J gave up 0 bases; unmatched junction bases: 5. The CDR3 contains 16 residues. The germline gives CDR1 MNHNS, CDR2 SASEGT. The DNA of the CDR3 is TGTGCCAGCAGAAGGGACAGGGAGTCGAACACCGGGGAGCTGTTTTTT. The encoded protein is CASRRDRESNTGELFF.

This clonotype appeared a few times. The genes are TRBV29-1 and TRBJ2-6; TRBD1 or TRBD2 may be the D gene (5 bases each). This CDR3 comprises 15 residues. The ends were cut back, 2 bases at V and 2 bases at J, with 10 bases in the middle. Germline V gene lookup returns CDR1 SQVTM and CDR2 ANQGSEA. CDR3 protein: CSVESGGTGANVLTF. DNA for the CDR3: TGCAGCGTTGAATCTGGGGGAACTGGGGCCAACGTCCTGACTTTC.

The chain's CDR3 is CASSPPSGRPYEQYF. The CDR3 coding sequence is TGTGCCAGCAGCCCACCTAGCGGGAGGCCCTACGAGCAGTACTTC. V and J are TRBV7-9 and TRBJ2-7, with 11 bases fitting TRBD2. Germline V CDR1 and CDR2: SEHNR, FQNEAQ (reference sequence). With V trimmed by 5 bases and J by 2 bases, 5 bases remained unmatched. The CDR3 spans 15 residues.

This clonotype showed up many times. The chain combines TRBV29-1 with TRBJ2-1; D remains ambiguous. Germline values: CDR1 SQVTM, CDR2 ANQGSEA. There are 13 residues in the CDR3. V was cut by 0 bases and J by 0 bases, with 3 bases left in between. CDR3 DNA: TGCAGCGTTGAAGAGGGCTCCTACAATGAGCAGTTCTTC. It specifies CSVEEGSYNEQFF.